What follows describes a single TCR beta chain. TCRdb redid the calling of the RT-PCR reads with MiXCR, one entry per CDR3 protein. Seen here are approximately 720,000 distinct CDR3 sequences, over 12% observed once, and the top ten hold 3.6%. The CDR3 is made up of 12 amino acids. V gave up 3 bases and J gave up 5 bases, with 8 bases separating them. The specimen sequenced was memory CD4+ T cells from blood. This sequence originates from a female donor in good health, serving as a healthy control. The chain uses TRBV12-3 or TRBV12-4 and TRBJ2-7; the D gene is possibly TRBD2 (5 bases). CDR3 bases: TGTGCCAGCAGTTTCGGGGTGGACGAGCAGTACTTC. It is translated as CASSFGVDEQYF.